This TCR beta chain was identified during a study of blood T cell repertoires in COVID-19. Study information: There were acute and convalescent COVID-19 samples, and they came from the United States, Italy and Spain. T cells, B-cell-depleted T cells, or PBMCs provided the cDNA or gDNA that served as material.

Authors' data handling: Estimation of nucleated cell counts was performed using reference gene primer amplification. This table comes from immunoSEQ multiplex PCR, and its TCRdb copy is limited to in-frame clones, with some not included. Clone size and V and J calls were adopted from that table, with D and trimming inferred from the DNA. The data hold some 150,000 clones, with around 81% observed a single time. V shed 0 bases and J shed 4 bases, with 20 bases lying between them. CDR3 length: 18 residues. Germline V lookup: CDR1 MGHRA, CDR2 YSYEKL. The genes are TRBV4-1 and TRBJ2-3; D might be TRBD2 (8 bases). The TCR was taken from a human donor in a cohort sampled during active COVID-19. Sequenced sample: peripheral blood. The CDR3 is CASSQDKLRGTRPDTQYF. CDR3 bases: TGCGCCAGCAGCCAAGATAAGCTCAGGGGGACTAGGCCAGATACGCAGTATTTT.